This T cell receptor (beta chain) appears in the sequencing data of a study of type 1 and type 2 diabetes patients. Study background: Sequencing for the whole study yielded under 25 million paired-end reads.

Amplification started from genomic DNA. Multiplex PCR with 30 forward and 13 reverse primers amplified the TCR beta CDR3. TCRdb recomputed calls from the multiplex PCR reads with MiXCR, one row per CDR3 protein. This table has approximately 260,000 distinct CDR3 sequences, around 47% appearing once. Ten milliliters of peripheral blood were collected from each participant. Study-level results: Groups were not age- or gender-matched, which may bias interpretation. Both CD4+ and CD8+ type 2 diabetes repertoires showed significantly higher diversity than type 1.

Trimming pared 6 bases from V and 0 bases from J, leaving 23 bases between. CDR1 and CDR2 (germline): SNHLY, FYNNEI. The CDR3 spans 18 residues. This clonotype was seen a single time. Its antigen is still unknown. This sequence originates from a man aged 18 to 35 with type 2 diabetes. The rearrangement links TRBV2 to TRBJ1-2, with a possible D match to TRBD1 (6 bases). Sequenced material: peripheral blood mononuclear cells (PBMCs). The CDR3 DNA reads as TGTGCCAGCAGAAAGGGACACCTGATGAACGGGGCTAACTATGGCTACACCTTC. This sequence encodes CASRKGHLMNGANYGYTF.